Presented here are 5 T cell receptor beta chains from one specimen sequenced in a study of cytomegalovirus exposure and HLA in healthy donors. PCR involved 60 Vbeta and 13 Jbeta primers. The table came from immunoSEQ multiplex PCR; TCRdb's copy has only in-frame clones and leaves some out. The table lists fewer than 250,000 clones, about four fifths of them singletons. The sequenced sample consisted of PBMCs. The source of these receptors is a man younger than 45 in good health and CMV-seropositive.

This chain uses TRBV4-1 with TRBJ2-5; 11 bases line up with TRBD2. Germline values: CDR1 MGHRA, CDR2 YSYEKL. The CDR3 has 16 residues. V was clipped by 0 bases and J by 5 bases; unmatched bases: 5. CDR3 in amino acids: CASSQESSGRVETQYF. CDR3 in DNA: TGCGCCAGCAGCCAAGAGAGTAGCGGGAGGGTGGAGACCCAGTACTTC.

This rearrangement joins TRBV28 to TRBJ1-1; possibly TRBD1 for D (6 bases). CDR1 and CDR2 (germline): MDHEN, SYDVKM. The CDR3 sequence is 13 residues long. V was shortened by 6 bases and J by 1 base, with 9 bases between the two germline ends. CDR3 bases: TGTGCCAGCAGCATGACAGGGAACACTGAAGCTTTCTTT. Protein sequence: CASSMTGNTEAFF.

CDR3 nucleotide sequence: TGTGCCAGCAGTGAAGTCTCGCTGAGCTCCTACGAGCAGTACTTC. It specifies CASSEVSLSSYEQYF. This chain connects TRBV2 to TRBJ2-7; D not certain. CDR1 and CDR2 (germline): SNHLY, FYNNEI. The V end was cut by 1 base, the J end by 0 bases, with 10 bases between. The CDR3 is made up of 15 amino acids.

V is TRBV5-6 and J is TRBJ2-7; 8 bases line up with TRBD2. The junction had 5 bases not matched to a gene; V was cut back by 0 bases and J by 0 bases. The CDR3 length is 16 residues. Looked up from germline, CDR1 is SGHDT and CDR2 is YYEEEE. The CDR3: CASSLEGTRFSYEQYF. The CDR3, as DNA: TGTGCCAGCAGCTTGGAAGGGACTAGATTCTCCTACGAGCAGTACTTC.

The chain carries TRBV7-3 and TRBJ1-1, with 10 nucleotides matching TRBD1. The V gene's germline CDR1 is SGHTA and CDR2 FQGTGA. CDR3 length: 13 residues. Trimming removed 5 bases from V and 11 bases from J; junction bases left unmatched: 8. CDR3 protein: CASSLLGTGVAFF. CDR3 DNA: TGTGCCAGCAGCCTCCTGGGGACAGGGGTTGCTTTCTTT.